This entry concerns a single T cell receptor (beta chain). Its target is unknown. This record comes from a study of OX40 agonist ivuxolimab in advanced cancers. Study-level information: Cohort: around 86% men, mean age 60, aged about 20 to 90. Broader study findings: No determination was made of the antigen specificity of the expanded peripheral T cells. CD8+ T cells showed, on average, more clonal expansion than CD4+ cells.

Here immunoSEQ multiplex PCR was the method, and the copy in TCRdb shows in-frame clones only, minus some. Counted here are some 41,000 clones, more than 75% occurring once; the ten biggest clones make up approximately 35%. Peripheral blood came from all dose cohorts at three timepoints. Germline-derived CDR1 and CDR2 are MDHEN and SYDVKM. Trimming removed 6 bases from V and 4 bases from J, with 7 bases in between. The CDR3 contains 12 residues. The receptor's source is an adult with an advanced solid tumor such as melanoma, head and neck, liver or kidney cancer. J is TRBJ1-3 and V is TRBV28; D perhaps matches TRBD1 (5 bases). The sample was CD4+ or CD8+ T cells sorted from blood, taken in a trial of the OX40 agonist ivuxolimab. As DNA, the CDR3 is TGTGCCAGCAGCAAGGGGGGAAACACCATATATTTT. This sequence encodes CASSKGGNTIYF.